The next 27 T cell receptor beta chains were all read from a single sample in a study of OX40 agonist ivuxolimab in advanced cancers. Using immunoSEQ multiplex PCR, the repertoire was profiled, and TCRdb retains in-frame clones only, with some absent. The table has roughly 63,000 clones, approximately 86% seen once. Specimen: CD4+ or CD8+ T cells sorted from blood, collected in a trial of the OX40 agonist ivuxolimab. All receptors come from an adult with an advanced solid tumor such as melanoma, head and neck, liver or kidney cancer.

The rearrangement joins TRBV23-1 to TRBJ1-4; D remains ambiguous. TRBV23-1 is an open reading frame, and its role is uncertain. The CDR3 covers 13 residues. V lost 4 bases to trimming and J lost 5 bases, with 8 bases between them. In DNA, the CDR3 is TGCGCCAGCAGTCGTAGGAAAAATGAAAAACTGTTTTTT. Translating it yields CASSRRKNEKLFF.

This clone has more than one count but fewer than ten. The chain recombines TRBV2 with TRBJ1-5; 9 nucleotides line up with TRBD1. This CDR3 is 16 amino acids long. Germline lookup yields CDR1 SNHLY and CDR2 FYNNEI. Germline trimming cut 6 bases from V and 6 bases from J; bases unmatched to any gene: 12. CDR3: CASRGHRGRGGQPQHF. The CDR3, as DNA: TGTGCCAGCAGGGGCCACAGGGGGCGCGGGGGTCAGCCCCAGCATTTT.

The CDR3 is CASSLQGARGYTF. DNA for the CDR3: TGTGCCAGCAGTCTACAGGGGGCCCGAGGCTACACCTTC. This chain joins TRBV6-1 and TRBJ1-2, with 9 nucleotides matching TRBD1. CDR3 length: 13 residues. Germline CDR1 MNHNS, CDR2 SASEGT. The junction had 6 bases not matched to a gene; V was cut back by 5 bases and J by 8 bases.

This sequence joins TRBV28 and TRBJ2-5; TRBD1 is a possible D gene (5 bases). This CDR3 comprises 13 residues. Germline V CDR1 and CDR2: MDHEN, SYDVKM. The germline V and J ends were trimmed by 6 bases and 1 base, with 9 bases remaining between them. The CDR3 sequence is CASRGQGQETQYF. The DNA for the CDR3 is TGTGCCAGCAGGGGGCAGGGCCAAGAGACCCAGTACTTC.

This clone has more than one count but fewer than ten. The chain combines TRBV9 with TRBJ1-3; no firm D call. The germline V and J ends were trimmed by 3 bases and 0 bases, with 10 bases remaining between them. The germline V gene encodes CDR1 SGDLS and CDR2 YYNGEE. CDR3 length: 15 residues. The CDR3 is CASSAGSSSGNTIYF. CDR3 nucleotide sequence: TGTGCCAGCAGCGCGGGTTCCAGCTCTGGAAACACCATATATTTT.

This clone was seen just once. The CDR3 reads CASRRNNDEKLFF. CDR3 bases: TGTGCCAGCAGAAGGAATAATGATGAAAAACTGTTTTTT. This chain connects TRBV6-6 to TRBJ1-4, with D unclear. The CDR3 is made up of 13 amino acids. CDR1 is MNHNY and CDR2 is SVGAGI in the germline V gene (reference sequence). The germline V and J ends were trimmed by 6 bases and 6 bases, with 11 bases remaining between them.

The V call is TRBV4-1, the J call TRBJ1-3; D ambiguous. This CDR3 has 15 residues. Germline CDR1 is MGHRA and CDR2 is YSYEKL. V lost 0 bases and J 7 bases, leaving 13 bases between the germline ends. The CDR3 DNA reads as TGCGCCAGCAGCCAAGATGAGAGATCCTGGAACACCATATATTTT. It encodes CASSQDERSWNTIYF.

The rearrangement joins TRBV19 to TRBJ2-5, with no clear D. CDR1 LNHDA and CDR2 SQIVND come from the germline V gene (reference sequence). This CDR3 spans 14 amino acids. V shed 2 bases and J shed 1 base, with 8 bases lying between them. The CDR3 loop is CASSIRSTQETQYF. Here the CDR3 DNA reads TGTGCCAGTAGTATACGCAGTACCCAAGAGACCCAGTACTTC. The complete variable domain, with remaining parts taken from reference TRBV19 and TRBJ2-5, reads DGGITQSPKYLFRKEGQNVTLSCEQNLNHDAMYWYRQDPGQGLRLIYYSQIVNDFQKGDIAEGYSVSREKKESFPLTVTSAQKNPTAFYLCASSIRSTQETQYFGPGTRLLVL.

The V call is TRBV7-6, the J call TRBJ2-1; 7 nucleotides agree with TRBD2. The V and J ends lost 5 bases and 6 bases, in that order; junction bases with no gene match: 7. The V gene's germline CDR1 is SGHVS and CDR2 FNYEAQ. This CDR3 region has 14 residues. DNA for the CDR3: TGTGCCAGCAGCCCCGCGGCGGGGGTCAATGAGCAGTTCTTC. Translated, it gives CASSPAAGVNEQFF.

This clone was seen a single time. This chain links TRBV20-1 with TRBJ2-5, with TRBD2 matching 9 bases. The germline V gene has CDR1 DFQATT and CDR2 SNEGSKA (reference sequence). J was trimmed by 6 bases and V by 6 bases; bases with no gene match: 2. CDR3 length equals 11 residues. CDR3 DNA sequence: TGCAGTGCCGCGGGGGGGAAGACCCAGTACTTC. The encoded protein is CSAAGGKTQYF.

This clone was detected only once. The chain carries TRBV19 and TRBJ2-5; TRBD2 matches 11 bases. This CDR3 has 16 residues. V dropped 5 bases and J dropped 4; count of bases not matched to a gene: 9. Germline assignment: CDR1 LNHDA and CDR2 SQIVND (reference sequence). CDR3 nucleotide sequence: TGTGCCAGTAGTTTGAATCCACTAGCGGGAGTAGAGACCCAGTACTTC. Its translation: CASSLNPLAGVETQYF. The full variable domain, with the rest looked up from reference TRBV19 and TRBJ2-5, is DGGITQSPKYLFRKEGQNVTLSCEQNLNHDAMYWYRQDPGQGLRLIYYSQIVNDFQKGDIAEGYSVSREKKESFPLTVTSAQKNPTAFYLCASSLNPLAGVETQYFGPGTRLLVL.

The rearrangement joins TRBV6-6 to TRBJ1-1, with 8 nucleotides matching TRBD1. Germline CDR1 reads MNHNY; CDR2 reads SVGAGI (reference sequence). With 4 bases clipped from V and 1 base from J, the junction kept 8 bases outside the gene matches. The length of the CDR3 is 16 residues. The CDR3 nucleotides are TGTGCCAGCAGTTCCCCAGACAGGGGCCGGAACACTGAAGCTTTCTTT. Translating gives CASSSPDRGRNTEAFF.

The chain employs TRBV11-2 and TRBJ2-5; D is unresolved. Trimming stripped 5 bases from V and 2 bases from J, with 15 bases between. Germline CDR1 SGHAT, CDR2 FQNNGV. CDR3 length equals 15 residues. This chain's CDR3 is CASSLTPGLQETQYF. The CDR3 DNA is TGTGCCAGCAGCCTGACGCCCGGGCTGCAAGAGACCCAGTACTTC.

The V call is TRBV10-3, the J call TRBJ2-7, with TRBD1 matching over 7 bases. Germline CDR1 and CDR2: ENHRY and SYGVKD. The CDR3 is 13 amino acids. After removal of 4 bases from V and 4 bases from J, the junction contained 4 bases not matched to a gene. This chain's CDR3 is CAISGQGDYEQYF. In DNA, the CDR3 is TGTGCCATCAGTGGACAGGGTGATTACGAGCAGTACTTC.

The rearrangement joins TRBV10-3 to TRBJ2-3; D gene uncertain. CDR1 ENHRY and CDR2 SYGVKD come from the germline V gene. The CDR3 has 12 residues. V dropped 0 bases and J dropped 4 bases, with 2 bases sitting between them. CDR3 region: CAISESADTQYF. In nucleotides, the CDR3 is TGTGCCATCAGTGAGTCGGCAGATACGCAGTATTTT.

This chain connects TRBV5-6 to TRBJ1-6, with a weak D call TRBD1 (5 bases). The CDR3 runs to 14 residues. Trimming pared 4 bases from V and 9 bases from J, leaving 14 bases between. Germline V gene lookup returns CDR1 SGHDT and CDR2 YYEEEE. CDR3 residues: CASSVLTGVSPLHF. The CDR3 DNA reads as TGTGCCAGCAGCGTACTAACGGGGGTTTCACCCCTCCACTTT.

The chain carries TRBV4-1 and TRBJ2-5, with 9 bases matching TRBD2. V was clipped by 6 bases and J by 5 bases; unmatched bases: 10. In germline, CDR1 is MGHRA, CDR2 YSYEKL. CDR3 size: 15 residues. CDR3: CASSPNGLARETQYF. As DNA, the CDR3 is TGCGCCAGCAGTCCTAACGGACTAGCGCGGGAGACCCAGTACTTC.

Concerning this clone itself: A read error may produce the germline difference seen at one junction end. This sequence joins TRBV7-8 and TRBJ2-1, with 8 bases matching TRBD2. The CDR3 contains 14 residues. Germline CDR1 is SGHVS and CDR2 is FQNEAQ. The CDR3 loop is CASRLAGSNNEQFF. CDR3 DNA sequence: TGTGCCAGCAGGTTAGCGGGGAGTAACAATGAGCAGTTCTTC.

This chain joins TRBV6-1 and TRBJ2-3, with a weak D call TRBD2 (6 bases). There are 14 residues in the CDR3. With 8 bases removed from V and 0 bases from J, the gap between germline ends came to 12 bases. Germline V gives CDR1 MNHNS, CDR2 SASEGT. Here the CDR3 DNA reads TGTGCCAGCGGGCGGGGAGTAAGCACAGATACGCAGTATTTT. The encoded protein is CASGRGVSTDTQYF.

The chain links TRBV5-5 to TRBJ2-3; D remains unclear. This CDR3 is built from 15 residues. The germline V and J ends were trimmed by 1 base and 0 bases, with 9 bases remaining between them. From germline, CDR1 is SGHKS and CDR2 YYEKEE (reference sequence). The CDR3 nucleotides are TGTGCCAGCAGCTTGAGAGCTACTAGCACAGATACGCAGTATTTT. Translating gives CASSLRATSTDTQYF.

This sequence joins TRBV27 and TRBJ1-2; D uncertain. V lost 3 bases and J lost 8, with 13 bases in between. The CDR3 runs to 13 residues. Germline V lookup: CDR1 MNHEY, CDR2 SMNVEV (reference sequence). This CDR3 reads CASSFAKGGGYTF. CDR3 nucleotides: TGTGCCAGCAGTTTCGCCAAGGGCGGCGGCTACACCTTC.

The chain has TRBV5-4 and TRBJ2-5; the D is unclear. With 5 bases removed from V and 2 bases from J, the gap between germline ends came to 10 bases. CDR3 length equals 13 residues. Germline lookup yields CDR1 SGHNT and CDR2 YYREEE (reference sequence). The CDR3 here is CASSIELQETQYF. CDR3 sequence (DNA): TGTGCCAGCAGTATTGAGCTACAAGAGACCCAGTACTTC. The variable domain in full, with the rest retrieved from reference TRBV5-4 and TRBJ2-5, is ETGVTQSPTHLIKTRGQQVTLRCSSQSGHNTVSWYQQALGQGPQFIFQYYREEENGRGNFPPRFSGLQFPNYSSELNVNALELDDSALYLCASSIELQETQYFGPGTRLLVL.

The J gene is TRBJ2-7, the V gene TRBV10-3; TRBD1 aligns across 9 bases. The CDR3 is 15 residues long. Germline loops: CDR1 ENHRY, CDR2 SYGVKD. V dropped 3 bases and J dropped 0; count of bases not matched to a gene: 3. In DNA form, the CDR3 reads TGTGCCATCAGTGACCGGGACAGGGTCTCCTACGAGCAGTACTTC. It encodes CAISDRDRVSYEQYF.

This clone was seen more than once but under ten times. The chain joins TRBV10-3 to TRBJ2-1; tentatively, D is TRBD2 (6 bases). V was pared by 3 bases and J by 6 bases, with 12 bases between. The CDR3 sequence is 14 residues long. Germline CDR1 is ENHRY and CDR2 is SYGVKD. This CDR3 reads CAISDGTVPNEQFF. The CDR3 coding sequence is TGTGCCATCAGTGACGGGACTGTACCCAATGAGCAGTTCTTC.

The chain uses TRBV15 and TRBJ2-7; possibly TRBD1 for D (5 bases). The germline V and J ends were trimmed by 1 base and 6 bases, with 13 bases remaining between them. In germline, CDR1 is LNHNV, CDR2 YYDKDF (reference sequence). The CDR3 loop spans 14 amino acids. CDR3: CATSRVGRDGEQYF. The CDR3 DNA sequence: TGTGCCACCAGCAGAGTGGGCAGGGATGGCGAGCAGTACTTC.

The chain joins TRBV6-6 to TRBJ1-2; D gene uncertain. CDR1 is MNHNY, CDR2 SVGAGI, per germline (reference sequence). V lost 10 bases to trimming and J lost 7 bases, with 22 bases between them. The CDR3 spans 14 residues. The CDR3 loop is CATKPPYSAGGYTF. CDR3 bases: TGTGCCACCAAACCCCCCTATTCGGCGGGTGGCTACACCTTC.

The V call is TRBV23-1, the J call TRBJ1-4; no definite D call. TRBV23-1 is known as an ORF, though its function is uncertain. The V gene lost 4 bases and the J gene lost 2 bases, with 14 bases spanning the gap. CDR3 length: 16 amino acids. CDR3 DNA: TGCGCCAGCAGTCCCTCCTTCACTGGGACTAATGAAAAACTGTTTTTT. Protein product: CASSPSFTGTNEKLFF.